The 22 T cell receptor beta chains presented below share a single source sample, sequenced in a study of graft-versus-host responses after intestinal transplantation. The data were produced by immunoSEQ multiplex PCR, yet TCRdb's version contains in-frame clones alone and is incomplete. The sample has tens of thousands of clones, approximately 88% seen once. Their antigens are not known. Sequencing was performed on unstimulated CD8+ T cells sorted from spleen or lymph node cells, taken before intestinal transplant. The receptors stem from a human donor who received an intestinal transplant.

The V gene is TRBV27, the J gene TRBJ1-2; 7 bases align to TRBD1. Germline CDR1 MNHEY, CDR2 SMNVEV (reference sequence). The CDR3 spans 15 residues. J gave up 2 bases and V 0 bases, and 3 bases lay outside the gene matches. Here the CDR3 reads CASSLSRDRNYGYTF. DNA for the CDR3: TGTGCCAGCAGTTTATCCCGGGACAGAAACTATGGCTACACCTTC.

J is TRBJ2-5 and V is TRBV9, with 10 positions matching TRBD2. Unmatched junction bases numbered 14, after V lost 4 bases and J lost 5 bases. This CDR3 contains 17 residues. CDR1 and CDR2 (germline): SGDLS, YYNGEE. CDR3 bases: TGTGCCAGCAGCCCTGGCGTAGCGGGAGGAGTGAGGGAGACCCAGTACTTC. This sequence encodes CASSPGVAGGVRETQYF.

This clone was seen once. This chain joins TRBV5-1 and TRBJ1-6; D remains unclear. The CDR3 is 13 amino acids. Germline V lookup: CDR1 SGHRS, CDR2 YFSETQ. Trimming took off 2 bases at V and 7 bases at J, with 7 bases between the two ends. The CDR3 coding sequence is TGCGCCAGCAGCTTACTCAAGAATTCACCCCTCCACTTT. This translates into CASSLLKNSPLHF.

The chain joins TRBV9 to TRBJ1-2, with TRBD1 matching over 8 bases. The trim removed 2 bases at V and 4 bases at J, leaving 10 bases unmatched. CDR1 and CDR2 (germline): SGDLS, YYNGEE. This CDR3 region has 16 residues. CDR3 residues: CASSVGQGRPFYGYTF. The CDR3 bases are TGTGCCAGCAGCGTCGGACAGGGTCGCCCGTTCTATGGCTACACCTTC.

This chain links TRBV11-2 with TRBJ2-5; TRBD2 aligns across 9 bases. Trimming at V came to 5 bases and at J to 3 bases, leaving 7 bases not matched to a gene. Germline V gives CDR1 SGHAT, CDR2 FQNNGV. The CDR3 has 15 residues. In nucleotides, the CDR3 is TGTGCCAGCAGCACTCTAGCGGGGACGAAAGAGACCCAGTACTTC. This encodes CASSTLAGTKETQYF.

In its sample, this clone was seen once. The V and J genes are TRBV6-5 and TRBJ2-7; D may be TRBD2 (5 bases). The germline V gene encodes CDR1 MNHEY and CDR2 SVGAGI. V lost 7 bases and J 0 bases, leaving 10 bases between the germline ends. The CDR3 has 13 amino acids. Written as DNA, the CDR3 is TGTGCCAGCAAGGCGGGTTTCTCCTACGAGCAGTACTTC. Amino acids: CASKAGFSYEQYF.

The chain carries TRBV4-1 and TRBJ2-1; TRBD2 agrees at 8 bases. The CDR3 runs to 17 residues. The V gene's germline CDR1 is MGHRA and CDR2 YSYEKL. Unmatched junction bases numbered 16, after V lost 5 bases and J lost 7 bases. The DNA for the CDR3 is TGCGCCAGCAGCGATGTCTGGGGCAGCGGGAGTTTGAATGAGCAGTTCTTC. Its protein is CASSDVWGSGSLNEQFF.

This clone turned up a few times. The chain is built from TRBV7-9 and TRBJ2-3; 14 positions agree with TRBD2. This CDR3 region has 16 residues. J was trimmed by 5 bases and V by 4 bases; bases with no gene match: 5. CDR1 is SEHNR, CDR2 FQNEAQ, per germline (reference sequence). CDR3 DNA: TGTGCCAGCAGCTCGGGACTAGCGGGAGTGGGAGATACGCAGTATTTT. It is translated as CASSSGLAGVGDTQYF.

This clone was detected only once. The CDR3 nucleotides are TGTGCCAGCAGTGGATACAGGGGTACCGGGGAGCTGTTTTTT. As protein: CASSGYRGTGELFF. The chain is built from TRBV27 and TRBJ2-2, with 7 bases aligning to TRBD1. The germline CDR1 and CDR2 sequences are MNHEY and SMNVEV (reference sequence). This CDR3 has 14 residues. The junction had 5 bases not matched to a gene; V was cut back by 5 bases and J by 5 bases.

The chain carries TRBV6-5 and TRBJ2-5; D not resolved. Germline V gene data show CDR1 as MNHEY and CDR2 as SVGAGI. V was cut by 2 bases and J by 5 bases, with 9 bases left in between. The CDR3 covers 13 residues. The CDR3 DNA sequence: TGTGCCAGCAGTTACCCCCCAGGCGAGACCCAGTACTTC. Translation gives CASSYPPGETQYF.

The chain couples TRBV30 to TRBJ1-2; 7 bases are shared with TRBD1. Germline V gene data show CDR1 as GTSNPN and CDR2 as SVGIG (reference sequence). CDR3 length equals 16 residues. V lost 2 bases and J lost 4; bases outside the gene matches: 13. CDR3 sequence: CAWSTPPRDSAYGYTF. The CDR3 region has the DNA TGTGCCTGGAGTACTCCCCCCCGGGACAGTGCCTATGGCTACACCTTC.

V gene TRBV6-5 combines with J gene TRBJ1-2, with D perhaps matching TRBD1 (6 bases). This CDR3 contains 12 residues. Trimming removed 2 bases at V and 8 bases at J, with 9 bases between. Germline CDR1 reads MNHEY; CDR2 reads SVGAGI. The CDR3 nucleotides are TGTGCCAGCAGTTACAACAGGGCGGGCTACACCTTC. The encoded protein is CASSYNRAGYTF.

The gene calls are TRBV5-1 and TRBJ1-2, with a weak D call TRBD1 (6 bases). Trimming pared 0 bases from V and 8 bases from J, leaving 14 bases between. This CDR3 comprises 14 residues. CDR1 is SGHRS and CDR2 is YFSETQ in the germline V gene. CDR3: CASSLGGTYQGYTF. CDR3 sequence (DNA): TGCGCCAGCAGCTTGGGAGGGACATACCAAGGCTACACCTTC. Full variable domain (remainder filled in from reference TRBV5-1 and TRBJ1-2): KAGVTQTPRYLIKTRGQQVTLSCSPISGHRSVSWYQQTPGQGLQFLFEYFSETQRNKGNFPGRFSGRQFSNSRSEMNVSTLELGDSALYLCASSLGGTYQGYTFGSGTRLTVV.

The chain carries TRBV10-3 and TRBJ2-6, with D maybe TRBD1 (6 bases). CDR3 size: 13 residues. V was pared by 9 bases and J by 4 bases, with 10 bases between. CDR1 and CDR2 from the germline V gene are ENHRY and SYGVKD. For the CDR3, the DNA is TGTGCCATTACAGGGCCAGGGGCCAACGTCCTGACTTTC. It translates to CAITGPGANVLTF.

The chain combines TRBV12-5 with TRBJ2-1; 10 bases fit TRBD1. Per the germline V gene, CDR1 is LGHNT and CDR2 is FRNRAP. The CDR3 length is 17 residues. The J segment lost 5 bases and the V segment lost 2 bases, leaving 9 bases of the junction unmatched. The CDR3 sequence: CASGLPPGQGTHNEQFF. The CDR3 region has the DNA TGTGCTAGTGGTTTGCCACCGGGACAGGGGACCCACAATGAGCAGTTCTTC.

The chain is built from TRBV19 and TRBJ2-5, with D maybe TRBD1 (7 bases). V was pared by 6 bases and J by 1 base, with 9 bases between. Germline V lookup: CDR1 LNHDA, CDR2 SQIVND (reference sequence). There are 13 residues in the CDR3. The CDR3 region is CASRQGGQETQYF. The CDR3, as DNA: TGTGCCAGTAGGCAGGGGGGCCAAGAGACCCAGTACTTC.

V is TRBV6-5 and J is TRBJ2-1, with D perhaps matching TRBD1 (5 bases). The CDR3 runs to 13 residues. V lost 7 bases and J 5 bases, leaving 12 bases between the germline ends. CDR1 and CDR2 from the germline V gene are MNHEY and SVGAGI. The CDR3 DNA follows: TGTGCCAGCACTTGGGGCGCACACAATGAGCAGTTCTTC. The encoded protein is CASTWGAHNEQFF.

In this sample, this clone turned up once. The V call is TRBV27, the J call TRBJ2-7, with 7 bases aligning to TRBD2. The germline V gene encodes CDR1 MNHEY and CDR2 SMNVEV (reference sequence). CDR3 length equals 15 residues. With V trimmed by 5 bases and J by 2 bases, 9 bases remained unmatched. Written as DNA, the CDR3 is TGTGCCAGCAGTCTACAAGGTCGGGGGGCCTACGAGCAGTACTTC. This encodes CASSLQGRGAYEQYF.

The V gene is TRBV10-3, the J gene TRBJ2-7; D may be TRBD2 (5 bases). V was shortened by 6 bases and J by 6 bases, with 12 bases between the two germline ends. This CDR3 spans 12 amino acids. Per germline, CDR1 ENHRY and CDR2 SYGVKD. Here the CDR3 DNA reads TGTGCCATCAGGGACCTCGAGGGCGAGCAGTACTTC. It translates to CAIRDLEGEQYF.

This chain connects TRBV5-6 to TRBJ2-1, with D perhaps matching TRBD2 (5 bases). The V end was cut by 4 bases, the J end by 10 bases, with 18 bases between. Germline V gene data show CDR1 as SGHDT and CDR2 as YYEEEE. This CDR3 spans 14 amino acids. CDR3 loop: CASSTGPPRGEQFF. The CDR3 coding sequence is TGTGCCAGCAGCACCGGGCCTCCACGCGGGGAGCAGTTCTTC.

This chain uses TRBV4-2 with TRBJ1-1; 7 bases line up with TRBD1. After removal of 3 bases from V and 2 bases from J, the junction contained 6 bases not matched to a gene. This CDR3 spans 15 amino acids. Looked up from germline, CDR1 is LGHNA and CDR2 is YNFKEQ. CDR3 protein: CASSQGTVGNTEAFF. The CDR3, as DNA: TGTGCCAGCAGCCAGGGGACAGTGGGAAACACTGAAGCTTTCTTT.

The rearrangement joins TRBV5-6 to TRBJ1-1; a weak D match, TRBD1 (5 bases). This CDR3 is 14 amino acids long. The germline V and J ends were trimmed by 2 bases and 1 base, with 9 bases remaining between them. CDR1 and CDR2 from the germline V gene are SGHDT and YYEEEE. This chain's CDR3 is CASSLTQENTEAFF. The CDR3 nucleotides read TGTGCCAGCAGCTTAACACAGGAGAACACTGAAGCTTTCTTT.